The rows below give T cell receptor beta chains drawn from one sample of a study of T cell changes during pregnancy in multiple sclerosis. Some clones are missing from TCRdb's copy, which holds only in-frame ones; the method was immunoSEQ multiplex PCR. The sample consists of about 49,000 clones, more than 85% of them appearing once. The material sequenced was CD8+ T cells from peripheral blood mononuclear cells, taken in the first trimester of pregnancy. These TCRs come from a female donor with multiple sclerosis, enrolled in a pregnancy study. The CDR3 runs from the conserved cysteine through the conserved F or W. The order of the fields is clone size, V gene, J gene, D gene, CDR3 DNA, CDR3 protein. A D gene is named only where the DNA matches it firmly. Clone sizes are given selectively: once, few, many, or a class where the clone is expanded.

-	TRBV7-2	TRBJ2-7	TRBD1	TGTGCCAGCAGCACCCGACAGGGAACCTACGAGCAGTACTTC	CASSTRQGTYEQYF
-	TRBV7-9	TRBJ1-5	-	TGTGCCAGCAGCCCAGGGTACCAGCCCCAGCATTTT	CASSPGYQPQHF
-	TRBV15	TRBJ2-5	-	TGTGCCACCAGCAGCGAACATTCTCAAGAGACCCAGTACTTC	CATSSEHSQETQYF
-	TRBV5-4	TRBJ2-3	-	TGTGCCAGCAGCTCAACAGATACGCAGTATTTT	CASSSTDTQYF
-	TRBV7-7	TRBJ2-7	TRBD1	TGTGCCAGCAGCTTAGGCACAGGGGGGACCTACGAGCAGTACTTC	CASSLGTGGTYEQYF
-	TRBV29-1	TRBJ1-2	-	TGCAGCGTTGAATTAGGGATCATTGGAGGGCAGGGCGGCTACACCTTC	CSVELGIIGGQGGYTF
-	TRBV11-2	TRBJ2-1	TRBD2	TGTGCCAGCAGCGTACTAGCGGGCAATGAGCAGTTCTTC	CASSVLAGNEQFF
once	TRBV19	TRBJ2-7	-	TGTGCCAGTAGTATAGCCTCAGGGGGACTTAGCTACGAGCAGTACTTC	CASSIASGGLSYEQYF
-	TRBV25-1	TRBJ1-2	-	TGTGCCAGCACCCAATCAGGCGTAGGGGGGGACTATGGCTACACCTTC	CASTQSGVGGDYGYTF
once	TRBV28	TRBJ1-1	-	TGTGCCAGCAGTCCCTACCGTAGGACAGCTCAAGGGACTGAAGCTTTCTTT	CASSPYRRTAQGTEAFF
-	TRBV4-1	TRBJ2-7	TRBD1	TGCGCCAGCAGCCAGGCCGGGACAGGGGCCTACGAGCAGTACTTC	CASSQAGTGAYEQYF
-	TRBV27	TRBJ1-1	-	TGTGCCAGCCAAATATACCGGGACACTGAAGCTTTCTTT	CASQIYRDTEAFF
-	TRBV9	TRBJ2-1	TRBD2	TGTGCCAGCAGCCCGCCGGGAGGGGTCCAAAGTGAGCAGTTCTTC	CASSPPGGVQSEQFF
-	TRBV7-9	TRBJ2-7	-	TGTGCCAGCAGCCCGCTAAAGGGGGAGCAGTACTTC	CASSPLKGEQYF
-	TRBV4-1	TRBJ2-1	-	TGCGCCAGCAGCCAAGGCTCTGCTAGCTCCTACAATGAGCAGTTCTTC	CASSQGSASSYNEQFF
-	TRBV19	TRBJ2-1	-	TGTGCCAGTAGTCCGGTGATGGTGTACAATGAGCAGTTCTTC	CASSPVMVYNEQFF
-	TRBV18	TRBJ2-1	TRBD1	TGTGCCAGCTCCCTGGGACAGGGTCTTTCTAATGAGCAGTTCTTC	CASSLGQGLSNEQFF
-	TRBV19	TRBJ1-1	-	TGTGCCAGTAGTATGGGGCCTATGAACACTGAAGCTTTCTTT	CASSMGPMNTEAFF
-	TRBV19	TRBJ2-7	-	TGTGCCAGTAGTGACAGTGGCGAGCAGTACTTC	CASSDSGEQYF
-	TRBV10-2	TRBJ1-5	-	TGCGCCAGCAGTGAAGGAGGGAGAGATAGCAATCAGCCCCAGCATTTT	CASSEGGRDSNQPQHF
-	TRBV6-4	TRBJ2-3	-	TGTGCCAGCAGTGAACAGGTTACAGATACGCAGTATTTT	CASSEQVTDTQYF
few	TRBV29-1	TRBJ2-7	-	TGCACGCGATCCAAACCGGGACACCCCAAGTACGAGCAGTACTTC	CTRSKPGHPKYEQYF
once	TRBV9	TRBJ2-7	-	TGTGCCAGCAGCGTAGGACACCTCTACGAGCAGTACTTC	CASSVGHLYEQYF
-	TRBV19	TRBJ1-5	-	TGTGCCAGTAGTATCGGAGGTCAGCCCCAGCATTTT	CASSIGGQPQHF
-	TRBV4-2	TRBJ2-1	-	TGTGCCAGCAGCGCAGCGTATGAGCAGTTCTTC	CASSAAYEQFF
-	TRBV19	TRBJ1-2	-	TGTGCCAGTAGGTTAAACTATGGCTACACCTTC	CASRLNYGYTF
once	TRBV7-9	TRBJ2-7	-	TGTGCCAGCAGCCCAAAAGGAGGGATATACGAGCAGTACTTC	CASSPKGGIYEQYF
-	TRBV13	TRBJ2-7	TRBD1	TGTGCCAGCAGCCCCCCGGGACAGGGGCCCTCCTACGAGCAGTACTTC	CASSPPGQGPSYEQYF
-	TRBV21-1	TRBJ2-7	-	TGTGCCAGCAGCAAATTGGGACAGGGGATCTCCTACGAGCAGTACTTC	CASSKLGQGISYEQYF
-	TRBV28	TRBJ1-5	-	TGTGCCAGCAGTTTAAGTCGGGGGTTGGGCAATCAGCCCCAGCATTTT	CASSLSRGLGNQPQHF
-	TRBV5-7	TRBJ2-1	TRBD2	TGTGCCAGCAGCCGGGGCGGGAGGTCCTACAATGAGCAGTTCTTC	CASSRGGRSYNEQFF
-	TRBV27	TRBJ2-7	-	TGTGCCAGCAGTTCGGGAAGCTCCTACGAGCAGTACTTC	CASSSGSSYEQYF
once	TRBV5-6	TRBJ2-1	-	TGTGCCAGCAGCTTGGCAGACAATGAGCAGTTCTTC	CASSLADNEQFF
-	TRBV13	TRBJ2-7	TRBD1	TGTGCCAGCAGCTTAGGCCGGCCAGGGGGCTACGAGCAGTACTTC	CASSLGRPGGYEQYF
-	TRBV27	TRBJ2-3	-	TGTGCCAGCAGTTTGGGCATCGCTAGCACAGATACGCAGTATTTT	CASSLGIASTDTQYF
-	TRBV28	TRBJ2-1	TRBD1	TGTGCCAGCAGCTACAGGGGGCACAATGAGCAGTTCTTC	CASSYRGHNEQFF
-	TRBV27	TRBJ1-1	TRBD1	TGTGCCAGCAGCCCGGGACAGGGCTTCACTGAAGCTTTCTTT	CASSPGQGFTEAFF
-	TRBV30	TRBJ1-2	-	TGTGCCTGGAGTGATGGGGGCGCTTATGGCTACACCTTC	CAWSDGGAYGYTF
once	TRBV19	TRBJ1-1	-	TGTGCCAGTAGTATAGGAACAGGCCCTGAAGCTTTCTTT	CASSIGTGPEAFF
-	TRBV30	TRBJ2-3	TRBD2	TGTGCCTGGAATGTGGGGCGGGAGGTTCGGAAAGCCACAGATACGCAGTATTTT	CAWNVGREVRKATDTQYF
-	TRBV4-3	TRBJ2-7	TRBD2	TGCGCCAGCAGCCAAGTGTGGCAGGGAGGGTACGAGCAGTACTTC	CASSQVWQGGYEQYF
-	TRBV9	TRBJ2-7	TRBD2	TGTGCCAGCAGCGTCGGGACTAGCGGGGTTTACGAGCAGTACTTC	CASSVGTSGVYEQYF
-	TRBV27	TRBJ2-7	TRBD2	TGTGCCAGCAGTTTACTTACTAGCGGTAGCTACGAGCAGTACTTC	CASSLLTSGSYEQYF
-	TRBV7-3	TRBJ2-1	TRBD1	TGTGCCAGCAGCTCACGACAGGGTTCCCACAATGAGCAGTTCTTC	CASSSRQGSHNEQFF
-	TRBV6-5	TRBJ2-3	-	TGTGCCAGCAGTTACTCTCGTGGGGCTAGCACAGATACGCAGTATTTT	CASSYSRGASTDTQYF
-	TRBV4-1	TRBJ2-7	TRBD1	TGCGCCAGCAGCCAAAGGCAGGGGGCCTACGAGCAGTACTTC	CASSQRQGAYEQYF
-	TRBV15	TRBJ2-3	-	TGTGCCACCAGCAGAGATCCTAGCCCGGATACGCAGTATTTT	CATSRDPSPDTQYF
-	TRBV29-1	TRBJ2-7	TRBD2	TGCAGCGTGGGGGGGGGCTACGAGCAGTACTTC	CSVGGGYEQYF